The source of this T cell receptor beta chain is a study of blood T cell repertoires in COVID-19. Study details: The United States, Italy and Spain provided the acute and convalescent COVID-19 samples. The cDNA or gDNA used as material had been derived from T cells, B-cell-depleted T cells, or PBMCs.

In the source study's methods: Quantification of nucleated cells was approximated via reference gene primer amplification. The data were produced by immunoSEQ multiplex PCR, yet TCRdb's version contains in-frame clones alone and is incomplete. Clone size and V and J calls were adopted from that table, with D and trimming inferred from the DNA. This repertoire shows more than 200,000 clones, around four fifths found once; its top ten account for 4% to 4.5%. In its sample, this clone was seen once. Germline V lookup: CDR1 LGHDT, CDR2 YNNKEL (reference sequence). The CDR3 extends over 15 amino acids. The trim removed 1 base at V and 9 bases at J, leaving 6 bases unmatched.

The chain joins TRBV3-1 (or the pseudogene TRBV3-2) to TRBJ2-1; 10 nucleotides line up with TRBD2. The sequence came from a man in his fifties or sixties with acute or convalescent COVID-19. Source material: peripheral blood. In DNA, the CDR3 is TGTGCCAGCAGCCAAGGGTTAGCGGGGGGTCCTGAGCAGTTCTTC. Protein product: CASSQGLAGGPEQFF.